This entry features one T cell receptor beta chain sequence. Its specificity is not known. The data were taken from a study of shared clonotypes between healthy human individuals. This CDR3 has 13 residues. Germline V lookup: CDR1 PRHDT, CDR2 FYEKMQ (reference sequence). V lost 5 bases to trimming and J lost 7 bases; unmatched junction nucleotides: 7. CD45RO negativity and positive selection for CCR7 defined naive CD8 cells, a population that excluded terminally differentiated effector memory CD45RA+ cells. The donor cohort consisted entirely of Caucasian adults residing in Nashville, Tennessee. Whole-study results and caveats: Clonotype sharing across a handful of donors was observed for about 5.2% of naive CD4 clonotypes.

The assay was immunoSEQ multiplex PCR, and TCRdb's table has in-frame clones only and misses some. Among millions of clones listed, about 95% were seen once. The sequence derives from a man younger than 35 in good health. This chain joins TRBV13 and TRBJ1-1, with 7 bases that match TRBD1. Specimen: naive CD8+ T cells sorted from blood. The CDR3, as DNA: TGTGCCAGCAGCATTCTCCAGGGGGGTGAAGCTTTCTTT. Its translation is CASSILQGGEAFF.